What follows are 15 T cell receptor beta chains derived from one specimen sequenced in a study of blood T cell repertoires in COVID-19. Sequenced by immunoSEQ multiplex PCR; TCRdb stores in-frame clones only, minus some. The data contain around 150,000 clones, roughly 80% of them seen just once; the ten biggest clones take up less than 9.5%. The sample consisted of peripheral blood. These receptors were collected from a man in his sixties with acute or convalescent COVID-19.

This sequence joins TRBV30 and TRBJ2-6, with D tentatively TRBD1 (5 bases). Trimming took off 7 bases at V and 1 base at J, with 14 bases between the two ends. Germline V gene lookup returns CDR1 GTSNPN and CDR2 SVGIG (reference sequence). This CDR3 contains 15 residues. CDR3 nucleotides: TGTGCCTCACAGGTATATGGATCTGGGGCCAACGTCCTGACTTTC. It encodes CASQVYGSGANVLTF.

The chain links TRBV24-1 to TRBJ1-2; the D is unclear. V lost 3 bases, J lost 2 bases, and 9 bases lay in between. Germline CDR1 and CDR2: KGHDR and SFDVKD. This CDR3 has 14 residues. CDR3 sequence reads: CATSDPQVNYGYTF. The CDR3 DNA sequence: TGTGCCACCAGTGATCCGCAGGTGAACTATGGCTACACCTTC.

The gene calls are TRBV25-1 and TRBJ2-5, with 8 bases that match TRBD1. CDR1 and CDR2 (germline): MGHDK, SYGVNS. J lost 1 base, V lost 6 bases, and 10 bases had no gene match. There are 16 residues in the CDR3. CDR3 in DNA: TGTGCCAGCAGCCCCGGGACAGGAGGCCTCCAAGAGACCCAGTACTTC. Its protein is CASSPGTGGLQETQYF.

The chain employs TRBV19 and TRBJ2-5; tentatively, D is TRBD2 (5 bases). The CDR3 spans 13 residues. Trimming removed 10 bases at V and 5 bases at J, with 17 bases between. CDR1 is LNHDA and CDR2 is SQIVND in the germline V gene (reference sequence). CDR3 nucleotides: TGTGCCACTACCCCCCCGGGGTCGGAGACCCAGTACTTC. Translated: CATTPPGSETQYF.

The chain links TRBV19 to TRBJ1-1; the D gene is possibly TRBD1 (6 bases). Per the germline V gene, CDR1 is LNHDA and CDR2 is SQIVND (reference sequence). The CDR3 runs to 13 residues. V was clipped by 6 bases and J by 8 bases, with 16 bases between them. Written as DNA, the CDR3 is TGTGCCAGTAGACATACAGGGTACATGGAAGCTTTCTTT. Residues: CASRHTGYMEAFF.

This sequence joins TRBV28 and TRBJ1-2; D may be TRBD1 (6 bases). The ends were cut back, 5 bases at V and 4 bases at J, with 14 bases in the middle. The CDR3 runs 14 residues. The germline gives CDR1 MDHEN, CDR2 SYDVKM. The CDR3, as DNA: TGTGCCAGCAGTCCGGGGGGGCAGGTCTATGGCTACACCTTC. It codes for CASSPGGQVYGYTF.

This clone has more than one count but fewer than ten. The chain joins TRBV30 to TRBJ2-7, with a weak D call TRBD1 (5 bases). Germline assignment: CDR1 GTSNPN and CDR2 SVGIG (reference sequence). The CDR3 consists of 11 residues. Trimming removed 0 bases from V and 5 bases from J, with 5 bases in between. The CDR3 loop reads CAWSVRDEQYF. In nucleotides, the CDR3 is TGTGCCTGGAGTGTCAGGGACGAGCAGTACTTC.

This sequence joins TRBV11-2 and TRBJ2-3, with D possibly TRBD1 on 5 matching bases. Germline CDR1 reads SGHAT; CDR2 reads FQNNGV. V was pared by 1 base and J by 0 bases, with 17 bases between. The CDR3 runs 18 residues. The DNA of the CDR3 is TGTGCCAGCAGCTTAGGTTGGGGCGACGACCCTAGCACAGATACGCAGTATTTT. It is translated as CASSLGWGDDPSTDTQYF.

V and J are TRBV5-1 and TRBJ2-7; possibly TRBD1 for D (5 bases). The CDR3 consists of 14 residues. Deletions cut 2 bases from V and 3 bases from J, with 12 bases between. In germline, CDR1 is SGHRS, CDR2 YFSETQ. The CDR3 DNA is TGCGCCAGCAGCTTAAGAGACAGAGGCTACGAGCAGTACTTC. Amino acids: CASSLRDRGYEQYF.

V is TRBV7-3 and J is TRBJ1-1; D unclear. Trimming cost V 4 bases and J 1 base, with 7 bases left between them. Germline CDR1 reads SGHTA; CDR2 reads FQGTGA. CDR3 length: 13 amino acids. CDR3 sequence: CASSSRGNTEAFF. The CDR3 region has the DNA TGTGCCAGCAGCTCCCGAGGGAACACTGAAGCTTTCTTT.

This chain links TRBV4-3 with TRBJ1-1; no firm D call. Per the germline V gene, CDR1 is LGHNA and CDR2 is YSLEER. CDR3 length equals 15 residues. V lost 0 bases and J 3 bases, leaving 11 bases between the germline ends. In DNA form, the CDR3 reads TGCGCCAGCAGCCAAGATGGCGGAGCTTACACTGAAGCTTTCTTT. Translating gives CASSQDGGAYTEAFF.

The chain is built from TRBV5-1 and TRBJ1-1; 8 nucleotides line up with TRBD1. Looked up from germline, CDR1 is SGHRS and CDR2 is YFSETQ. The CDR3 covers 16 residues. The V and J ends lost 0 bases and 4 bases, in that order; junction bases with no gene match: 8. The CDR3 sequence is CASSLAVAGGSTEAFF. The CDR3 DNA sequence: TGCGCCAGCAGCTTGGCGGTCGCAGGGGGCTCCACTGAAGCTTTCTTT.

The chain combines TRBV11-2 with TRBJ1-4; 12 positions agree with TRBD1. CDR1 is SGHAT and CDR2 is FQNNGV in the germline V gene. The CDR3 runs 20 residues. With V trimmed by 0 bases and J by 3 bases, 11 bases remained unmatched. The DNA of the CDR3 is TGTGCCAGCAGCTTAGACGCCGTGGGGGGACAGGGGGCCTCTAATGAAAAACTGTTTTTT. This gives the protein CASSLDAVGGQGASNEKLFF.

This chain joins TRBV21-1 and TRBJ2-2; the table assigns TRBD1, which was not confirmed against the DNA. TRBV21-1 represents a pseudogene. This CDR3 spans 18 amino acids. CDR3 residues: CASTLNRDRGGTTGELFF. Here the CDR3 DNA reads TGTGCCAGCACCCTGAACCGGGACAGGGGGGGAACAACCGGGGAGCTGTTTTTT.

This clone has a handful of counts. The chain recombines TRBV9 with TRBJ2-7, with TRBD2 as a possible D gene (6 bases). The germline gives CDR1 SGDLS, CDR2 YYNGEE. The CDR3 totals 14 residues. Deletions cut 3 bases from V and 1 base from J, with 11 bases between. The CDR3 nucleotides are TGTGCCAGCAGCGCGGGGGACGGATCCTACGAGCAGTACTTC. Protein sequence: CASSAGDGSYEQYF.